This T cell receptor beta chain emerged from a study of blood T cell repertoires in COVID-19. In the study overall: COVID-19 samples collected from the United States, Italy and Spain covered acute and convalescent phases.

The V gene end was trimmed by 3 bases and the J gene end by 4 bases; junction bases not matched to a gene: 6. Germline assignment: CDR1 LNHDA and CDR2 SQIVND (reference sequence). The CDR3 spans 16 residues. As handled by the study authors: Amplification from reference gene primers served as the basis for estimated nucleated cell counts. The data were produced by immunoSEQ multiplex PCR, yet TCRdb's version contains in-frame clones alone and is incomplete. The D gene and trimming were derived from the DNA, and the V and J assignments and clone size from that table. This table holds around 140,000 clones, around 82% found once. The table lists this clone with many counts.

The origin of this receptor is a woman in her sixties or seventies with acute or convalescent COVID-19. Source material: peripheral blood. The chain combines TRBV19 with TRBJ2-1; 10 bases fit TRBD2. CDR3 in DNA: TGTGCCAGTAGTATTTCGGGACTAGCGAAATACAATGAGCAGTTCTTC. Amino acids: CASSISGLAKYNEQFF. The full variable domain, its missing parts supplied by reference TRBV19 and TRBJ2-1, is DGGITQSPKYLFRKEGQNVTLSCEQNLNHDAMYWYRQDPGQGLRLIYYSQIVNDFQKGDIAEGYSVSREKKESFPLTVTSAQKNPTAFYLCASSISGLAKYNEQFFGPGTRLTVL.